The source of this TCR beta chain is a study of a mutant IDH1 vaccine in newly diagnosed glioma. On the study more broadly: Vaccines were first given 4-6 weeks after radiotherapy alone, or with temozolomide cycles. Patients previously underwent radiotherapy, temozolomide, or both, and most underwent both. Broader study findings: Immune responses arising from the vaccine appeared in just under 95% of patients. Changes in the top peripheral T cell clonotypes seemingly had no bearing on pseudoprogression.

Time point defined: week 5, during vaccination. Each vaccine dose was 300 ug of mutant IDH1 20-mer peptide, with topical imiquimod. The germline V gene has CDR1 SGHTA and CDR2 FQGNSA. V gave up 1 base and J gave up 9 bases, with 12 bases separating them. The CDR3 covers 13 residues. Comment on this clone: Its antigen remains unknown.

Only in-frame clones appear in the TCRdb table, and some are missing; sequencing was by immunoSEQ multiplex PCR. Here the sample spans about 27,000 clones, more than 60% being singletons. Material: PBMCs, obtained from a glioma patient whose treatment included an IDH1 peptide vaccine. The receptor was derived from a man aged 35 to 55 with glioma. Some clones in this sample may be carry-over from other donors' samples. The V and J genes are TRBV7-2 and TRBJ1-1, with D perhaps matching TRBD1 (5 bases). The CDR3 spells CASSLEGFSQAFF. The CDR3 region has the DNA TGTGCCAGCAGCTTAGAGGGGTTCAGCCAAGCTTTCTTT.